This T cell receptor (beta chain) came from a study of post-analysis software for immune sequencing data. Study outcomes and limitations: Included in a set of a few TRBV segments more frequent in patients than controls were TRBV5-6, TRBV5-1 and TRBV20-1.

Presence of unique molecular identifiers characterized the TCR beta cDNA libraries. MiXCR was run by TCRdb on the PCR reads, yielding one entry per CDR3 protein. The sample includes hundreds of thousands of distinct CDR3 sequences, approximately 53% seen only once; the top ten take around 4.5%. CDR3 length: 14 amino acids. V lost 3 bases to trimming and J lost 6 bases, with 14 bases between them. In germline, CDR1 is SEHNR, CDR2 FQNEAQ (reference sequence). As concerns this clonotype: Its antigen is unidentified.

Sequenced sample: blood. The origin of this receptor is a girl aged 10-17 years with multiple sclerosis. The rearrangement links TRBV7-9 to TRBJ1-2; D is uncertain. The CDR3 DNA is TGTGCCAGCAGCTTCCGGGATTATTCTCATGGCTACACCTTC. This codes for CASSFRDYSHGYTF.